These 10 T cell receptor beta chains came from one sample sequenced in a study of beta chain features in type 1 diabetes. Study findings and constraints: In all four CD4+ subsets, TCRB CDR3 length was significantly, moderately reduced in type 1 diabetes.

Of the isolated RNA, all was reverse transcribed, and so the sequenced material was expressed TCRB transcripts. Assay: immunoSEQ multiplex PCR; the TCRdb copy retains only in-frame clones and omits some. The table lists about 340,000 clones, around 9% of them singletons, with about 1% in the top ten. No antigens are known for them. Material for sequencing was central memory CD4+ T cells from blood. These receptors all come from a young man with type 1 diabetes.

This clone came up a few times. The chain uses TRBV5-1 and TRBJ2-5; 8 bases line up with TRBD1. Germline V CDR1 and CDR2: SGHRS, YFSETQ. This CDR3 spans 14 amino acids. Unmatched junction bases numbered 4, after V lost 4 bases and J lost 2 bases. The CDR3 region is CASSIGQGQETQYF. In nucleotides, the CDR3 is TGCGCCAGCAGCATCGGACAGGGTCAAGAGACCCAGTACTTC. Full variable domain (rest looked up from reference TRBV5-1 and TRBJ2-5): KAGVTQTPRYLIKTRGQQVTLSCSPISGHRSVSWYQQTPGQGLQFLFEYFSETQRNKGNFPGRFSGRQFSNSRSEMNVSTLELGDSALYLCASSIGQGQETQYFGPGTRLLVL.

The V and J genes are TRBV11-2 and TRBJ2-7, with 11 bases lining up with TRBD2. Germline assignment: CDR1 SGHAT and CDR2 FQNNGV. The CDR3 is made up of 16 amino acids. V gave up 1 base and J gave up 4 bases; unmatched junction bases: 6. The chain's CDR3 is CASSLAVAGGPYEQYF. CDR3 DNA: TGTGCCAGCAGCTTAGCGGTAGCGGGGGGGCCTTACGAGCAGTACTTC.

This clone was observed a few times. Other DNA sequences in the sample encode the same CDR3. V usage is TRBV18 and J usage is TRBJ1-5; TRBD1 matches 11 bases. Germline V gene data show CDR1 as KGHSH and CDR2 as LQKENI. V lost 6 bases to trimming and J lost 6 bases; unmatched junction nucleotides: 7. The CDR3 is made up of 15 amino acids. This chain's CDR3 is CASSQDRGHGQPQHF. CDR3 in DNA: TGTGCCAGCTCTCAGGACAGGGGGCACGGTCAGCCCCAGCATTTT.

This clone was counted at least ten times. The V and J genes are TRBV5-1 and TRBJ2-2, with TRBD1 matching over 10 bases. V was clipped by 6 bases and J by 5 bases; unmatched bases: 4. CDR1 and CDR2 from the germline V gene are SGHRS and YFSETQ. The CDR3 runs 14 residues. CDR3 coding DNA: TGCGCCAGCAAACCGGGACAGGGGACCGGGGAGCTGTTTTTT. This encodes CASKPGQGTGELFF. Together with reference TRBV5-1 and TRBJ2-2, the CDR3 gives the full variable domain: KAGVTQTPRYLIKTRGQQVTLSCSPISGHRSVSWYQQTPGQGLQFLFEYFSETQRNKGNFPGRFSGRQFSNSRSEMNVSTLELGDSALYLCASKPGQGTGELFFGEGSRLTVL.

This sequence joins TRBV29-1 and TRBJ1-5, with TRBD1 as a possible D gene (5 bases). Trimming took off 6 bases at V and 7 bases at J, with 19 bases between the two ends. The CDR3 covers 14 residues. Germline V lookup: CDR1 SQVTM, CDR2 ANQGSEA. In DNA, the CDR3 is TGCAGCGTAGCCGAGACTGGGAGGGACCAGCCCCAGCATTTT. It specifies CSVAETGRDQPQHF.

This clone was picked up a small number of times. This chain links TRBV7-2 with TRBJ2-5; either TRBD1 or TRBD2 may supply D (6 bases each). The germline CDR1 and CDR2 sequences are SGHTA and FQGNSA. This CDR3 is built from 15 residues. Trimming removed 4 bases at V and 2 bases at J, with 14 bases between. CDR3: CASSSGRGVQETQYF. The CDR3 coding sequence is TGTGCCAGCAGCTCCGGAAGGGGGGTACAAGAGACCCAGTACTTC.

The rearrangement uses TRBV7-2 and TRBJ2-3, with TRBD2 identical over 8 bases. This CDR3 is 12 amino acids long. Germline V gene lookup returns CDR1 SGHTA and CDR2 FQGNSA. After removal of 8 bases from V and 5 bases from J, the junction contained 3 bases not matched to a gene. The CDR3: CASRAGGDTQYF. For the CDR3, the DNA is TGTGCCAGCCGTGCGGGGGGAGATACGCAGTATTTT.

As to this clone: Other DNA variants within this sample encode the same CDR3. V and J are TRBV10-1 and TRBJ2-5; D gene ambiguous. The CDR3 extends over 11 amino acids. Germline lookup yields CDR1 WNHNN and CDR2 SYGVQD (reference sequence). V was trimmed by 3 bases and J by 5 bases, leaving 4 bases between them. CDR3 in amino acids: CASSDRETQYF. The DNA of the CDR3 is TGCGCCAGCAGTGACAGGGAGACCCAGTACTTC.

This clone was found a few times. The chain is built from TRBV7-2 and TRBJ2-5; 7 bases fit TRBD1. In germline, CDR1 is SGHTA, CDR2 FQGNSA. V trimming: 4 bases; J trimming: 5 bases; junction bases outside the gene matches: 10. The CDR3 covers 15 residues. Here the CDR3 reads CASSSQTGSQETQYF. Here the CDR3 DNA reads TGTGCCAGCAGCTCTCAGACAGGGTCGCAGGAGACCCAGTACTTC.

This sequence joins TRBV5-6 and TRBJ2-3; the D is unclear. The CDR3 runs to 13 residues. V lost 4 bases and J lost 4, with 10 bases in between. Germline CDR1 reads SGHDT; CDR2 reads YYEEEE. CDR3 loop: CASSPVDADTQYF. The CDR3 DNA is TGTGCCAGCAGCCCGGTGGACGCAGATACGCAGTATTTT.